Presented here are 30 T cell receptor beta chains from one specimen sequenced in a study of CD8 T cells in ankylosing spondylitis. General study points: Blood from ankylosing spondylitis patients appeared to carry a characteristic eight-variant TCR beta motif.

TCRdb fed the 5' RACE reads into MiXCR, producing one record per CDR3 protein. The sample contains about 540,000 distinct CDR3 sequences, roughly 12% of which appear only once. These TCRs are of unknown antigen specificity. Material: blood, either unsorted or a sorted T cell fraction (not recorded which). These receptors all come from a male donor with ankylosing spondylitis.

A few counts support this clonotype. The chain has TRBV2 and TRBJ2-5, with TRBD2 identical over 7 bases. V trimming: 6 bases; J trimming: 11 bases; junction bases outside the gene matches: 6. The CDR3 spans 11 residues. The germline V gene has CDR1 SNHLY and CDR2 FYNNEI. In DNA, the CDR3 is TGTGCCAGCAGATCCCTAGCGGTTCAGTACTTC. Residues: CASRSLAVQYF.

This clonotype was seen a handful of times. The CDR3 sequence: CASSLLSGRGGANVLTF. DNA of the CDR3: TGTGCCAGCAGCTTGCTATCCGGGAGGGGAGGGGCCAACGTCCTGACTTTC. The rearrangement joins TRBV5-6 to TRBJ2-6, with TRBD2 matching over 8 bases. From germline, CDR1 is SGHDT and CDR2 YYEEEE. V was pared by 1 base and J by 4 bases, with 7 bases of the junction left unmatched. The CDR3 totals 17 residues. The whole variable domain, remainder taken from reference TRBV5-6 and TRBJ2-6, is DAGVTQSPTHLIKTRGQQVTLRCSPKSGHDTVSWYQQALGQGPQFIFQYYEEEERQRGNFPDRFSGHQFPNYSSELNVNALLLGDSALYLCASSLLSGRGGANVLTFGAGSRLTVL.

The chain joins TRBV9 to TRBJ2-7; D possibly corresponds to TRBD1 (7 bases). Trimming removed 4 bases from V and 6 bases from J, with 14 bases in between. From germline, CDR1 is SGDLS and CDR2 YYNGEE. The CDR3 spans 13 residues. Written as DNA, the CDR3 is TGTGCCAGCAGCCCAGGGGGGATTTTCGAGCAGTACTTC. Translated, it gives CASSPGGIFEQYF.

This CDR3 reads CASSEARQIFPSPLHF. CDR3 sequence (DNA): TGTGCCAGCAGTGAAGCAAGACAGATTTTTCCCTCACCCCTCCACTTT. This chain connects TRBV6-1 to TRBJ1-6; possibly TRBD1 for D (5 bases). This CDR3 region has 16 residues. The V gene's germline CDR1 is MNHNS and CDR2 SASEGT. Between the trimmed V and J ends, which lost 0 bases and 10 bases, there was a span of 16 bases.

The chain recombines TRBV3-1 with TRBJ2-7; perhaps TRBD2 as D (7 bases). The CDR3 sequence is 13 residues long. CDR1 and CDR2 from the germline V gene are LGHDT and YNNKEL (reference sequence). V shed 6 bases and J shed 1 base, with 10 bases lying between them. The CDR3 DNA reads as TGTGCCAGCAGGGGGGGGCAGTCCTACGAGCAGTACTTC. This codes for CASRGGQSYEQYF.

This clonotype was detected only a few times. The V gene is TRBV20-1, the J gene TRBJ2-2, with D possibly TRBD2 on 6 matching bases. Germline V gives CDR1 DFQATT, CDR2 SNEGSKA (reference sequence). V shed 6 bases and J shed 7 bases, with 21 bases lying between them. The CDR3 is 15 residues long. The CDR3 DNA sequence: TGCAGTGCCAGCGGGTTTGGGCAGGGCAACGGGGAGCTGTTTTTT. It specifies CSASGFGQGNGELFF.

The chain carries TRBV20-1 and TRBJ1-3, with D hard to call. Germline-derived CDR1 and CDR2 are DFQATT and SNEGSKA (reference sequence). CDR3 length equals 15 residues. V gave up 0 bases and J gave up 4 bases, with 13 bases separating them. The CDR3 here is CSARDPVGTGNTIYF. DNA of the CDR3: TGCAGTGCTAGAGATCCGGTCGGAACGGGAAACACCATATATTTT.

The chain joins TRBV19 to TRBJ1-2; perhaps TRBD1 as D (6 bases). Trimming took off 5 bases at V and 4 bases at J, with 20 bases between the two ends. The CDR3 totals 16 residues. Germline V gene lookup returns CDR1 LNHDA and CDR2 SQIVND (reference sequence). The CDR3 region is CASSQRDTGAIYGYTF. DNA for the CDR3: TGTGCCAGTAGTCAGAGGGACACTGGAGCTATCTATGGCTACACCTTC.

There are a few counts of this clonotype. The J gene is TRBJ2-3, the V gene TRBV2; D gene ambiguous. The germline CDR1 and CDR2 sequences are SNHLY and FYNNEI. V dropped 3 bases and J dropped 6 bases, with 10 bases sitting between them. The CDR3 extends over 13 amino acids. Here the CDR3 DNA reads TGTGCCAGCAGTGATCCGGCTATTGATACGCAGTATTTT. As protein: CASSDPAIDTQYF.

This clonotype came up a few times. V and J are TRBV20-1 and TRBJ2-2, with D maybe TRBD2 (5 bases). The CDR3 loop spans 18 amino acids. Trimming pared 1 base from V and 4 bases from J, leaving 22 bases between. Germline CDR1 DFQATT, CDR2 SNEGSKA (reference sequence). DNA for the CDR3: TGCAGTGCTAGAGTCCCACCCAGCGGAGCTACGAGCACCGGGGAGCTGTTTTTT. Amino acid sequence: CSARVPPSGATSTGELFF.

The J gene is TRBJ2-7, the V gene TRBV2; TRBD1 is a possible D gene (5 bases). The CDR3 totals 13 residues. V was shortened by 8 bases and J by 3 bases, with 14 bases between the two germline ends. Germline loops: CDR1 SNHLY, CDR2 FYNNEI. The CDR3 DNA is TGTGCCAGCGGGATCAGGGAATTCTACGAGCAGTACGTC. Its protein product is CASGIREFYEQYV.

This clonotype has only a few counts. The chain couples TRBV2 to TRBJ2-5; no clear D gene. CDR1 is SNHLY and CDR2 is FYNNEI in the germline V gene. V lost 8 bases and J 0 bases, leaving 10 bases between the germline ends. This CDR3 is built from 13 residues. DNA of the CDR3: TGTGCCAGCGGAAGGGCCAACCAAGAGACCCAGTACTTC. Its protein product is CASGRANQETQYF.

This clonotype was observed a handful of times. The chain has TRBV7-9 and TRBJ1-2; the D is unclear. The CDR3 has 13 residues. V was clipped by 2 bases and J by 7 bases, with 11 bases between them. Germline V gene sequence: CDR1 SEHNR, CDR2 FQNEAQ (reference sequence). CDR3 DNA: TGTGCCAGCAGCTTATCAAGGGCCGGTGGCTACACCTTC. Protein product: CASSLSRAGGYTF.

V and J are TRBV3-1 and TRBJ1-5; the D gene is possibly TRBD1 (6 bases). Germline values: CDR1 LGHDT, CDR2 YNNKEL (reference sequence). The V end lost 0 bases, the J end lost 6 bases, and 12 bases lay between the germline ends. CDR3 length equals 15 residues. In nucleotides, the CDR3 is TGTGCCAGCAGCCAAGATCCTTGGGGGCTTCAGCCCCAGCATTTT. Protein sequence: CASSQDPWGLQPQHF.

This rearrangement joins TRBV11-2 to TRBJ1-3; D is unresolved. Trimming left V 4 bases short and J 0 bases short, with 10 bases between. This CDR3 region has 15 residues. Per germline, CDR1 SGHAT and CDR2 FQNNGV. The CDR3 protein is CASSSGFSSGNTIYF. The CDR3 DNA is TGTGCCAGCAGCTCAGGATTCAGCTCTGGAAACACCATATATTTT.

The rearrangement links TRBV10-2 to TRBJ2-1; D remains unclear. The CDR3 spans 11 residues. Germline CDR1 and CDR2: WSHSY and SAAADI. Trimming removed 7 bases from V and 9 bases from J, with 10 bases in between. CDR3 DNA sequence: TGCGCCAGCATCGGGCCCGTTGAGCAGTTCTTC. Translating gives CASIGPVEQFF.

This clonotype has just a few counts. The rearrangement links TRBV19 to TRBJ2-7; D is perhaps TRBD2 (5 bases). Germline CDR1 LNHDA, CDR2 SQIVND (reference sequence). Trimming stripped 4 bases from V and 6 bases from J, with 19 bases between. This CDR3 is built from 15 residues. The CDR3 reads CASSTQGGTGSEQYF. Here the CDR3 DNA reads TGTGCCAGTAGTACCCAAGGAGGAACGGGATCCGAGCAGTACTTC.

This clonotype was detected ten times or more. V and J are TRBV18 and TRBJ2-5; no definite D call. The CDR3 has 12 residues. Per germline, CDR1 KGHSH and CDR2 LQKENI. Trimming removed 5 bases from V and 2 bases from J, with 6 bases in between. CDR3 loop: CASSSLQETQYF. DNA for the CDR3: TGTGCCAGCTCATCGTTGCAAGAGACCCAGTACTTC.

This clonotype was found a few times. The gene calls are TRBV7-9 and TRBJ2-7; D is ambiguous. The CDR3 spans 16 residues. The V end was cut by 4 bases, the J end by 4 bases, with 20 bases between. Germline lookup yields CDR1 SEHNR and CDR2 FQNEAQ (reference sequence). In DNA, the CDR3 is TGTGCCAGCAGCTCTACGAGGAGCCAACCAAAGTACGAGCAGTACGTC. Translation: CASSSTRSQPKYEQYV.

This clonotype was seen a handful of times. The rearrangement uses TRBV29-1 and TRBJ1-2; D possibly corresponds to TRBD1 (6 bases). The CDR3 is 14 amino acids. Germline CDR1 is SQVTM and CDR2 is ANQGSEA. V was trimmed by 6 bases and J by 4 bases, leaving 18 bases between them. CDR3 sequence reads: CSVSPRQAGYGYTF. The CDR3, as DNA: TGCAGCGTCTCACCCCGACAGGCTGGCTATGGCTACACCTTC.

This clonotype has a handful of counts. The chain joins TRBV11-3 to TRBJ2-7; 9 bases agree with TRBD1. The ends lost 5 bases at V and 4 bases at J; junction bases unmatched: 3. The CDR3 loop spans 13 amino acids. The germline V gene has CDR1 SGHNT and CDR2 YENEEA. The CDR3, as DNA: TGTGCCAGCAGCCGGGACAGGGAGTACGAGCAGTACTTC. Translating gives CASSRDREYEQYF.

The table lists this clonotype with a few counts. The genes are TRBV7-9 and TRBJ2-7; 9 bases are a match to TRBD1. Germline V gene lookup returns CDR1 SEHNR and CDR2 FQNEAQ (reference sequence). The V segment lost 0 bases and the J segment 3 bases; nucleotides outside the gene matches: 0. The CDR3 extends over 14 amino acids. CDR3 sequence: CASSLAGQGYEQYV. CDR3 nucleotide sequence: TGTGCCAGCAGCTTAGCGGGACAGGGCTACGAGCAGTACGTC.

This clonotype appeared many times. CDR3 in DNA: TGTGCCAGCAGCCAGGGGACTAGCAGCATCGGTGAGCAGTTCTTC. Translating it yields CASSQGTSSIGEQFF. The rearrangement uses TRBV9 and TRBJ2-1, with 9 bases that match TRBD2. With 4 bases clipped from V and 9 bases from J, the junction kept 11 bases outside the gene matches. The CDR3 covers 15 residues. Looked up from germline, CDR1 is SGDLS and CDR2 is YYNGEE.

This clonotype was seen more than once but under ten times. This chain uses TRBV3-1 with TRBJ1-2; D is unclear. Germline values: CDR1 LGHDT, CDR2 YNNKEL (reference sequence). Trimming left V 0 bases short and J 0 bases short, with 8 bases between. The CDR3 runs to 15 residues. CDR3 coding DNA: TGTGCCAGCAGCCAAGAACTACAGTCTAACTATGGCTACACCTTC. Translated: CASSQELQSNYGYTF.

This clonotype occurred a few times. The chain joins TRBV12-3 or TRBV12-4 to TRBJ2-1, with TRBD2 as a possible D gene (5 bases). V was trimmed by 1 base and J by 2 bases, leaving 9 bases between them. The CDR3 covers 15 residues. Here the CDR3 DNA reads TGTGCCAGCAGTTTAGGCGGGCTGCCCTACAATGAGCAGTTCTTC. As protein: CASSLGGLPYNEQFF.

This chain uses TRBV7-9 with TRBJ2-7; 8 positions agree with TRBD2. Germline CDR1 reads SEHNR; CDR2 reads FQNEAQ (reference sequence). V dropped 10 bases and J dropped 2; count of bases not matched to a gene: 7. The CDR3 spans 13 residues. CDR3 protein: CATGVAGPYEQYF. For the CDR3, the DNA is TGTGCCACCGGGGTAGCGGGGCCCTACGAGCAGTACTTC.

This clonotype occurred many times. The V call is TRBV28, the J call TRBJ2-7; no firm D call. Trimming pared 5 bases from V and 0 bases from J, leaving 8 bases between. The CDR3 covers 13 residues. Germline lookup yields CDR1 MDHEN and CDR2 SYDVKM. DNA of the CDR3: TGTGCCAGCAGTCTGGTGAGCTCCTACGAGCAGTACTTC. Its translation: CASSLVSSYEQYF. Together with reference TRBV28 and TRBJ2-7, the CDR3 gives the full variable domain: DVKVTQSSRYLVKRTGEKVFLECVQDMDHENMFWYRQDPGLGLRLIYFSYDVKMKEKGDIPEGYSVSREKKERFSLILESASTNQTSMYLCASSLVSSYEQYFGPGTRLTVT.

This clonotype was counted only a few times. The chain recombines TRBV11-2 with TRBJ2-7; D is possibly TRBD2 (6 bases). CDR1 is SGHAT and CDR2 is FQNNGV in the germline V gene. Trimming took off 0 bases at V and 6 bases at J, with 9 bases between the two ends. This CDR3 is 13 amino acids long. The CDR3 region is CASSLEGGPEQYV. The CDR3 DNA follows: TGTGCCAGCAGCTTAGAGGGGGGACCCGAGCAGTACGTC.

This clonotype was recorded at least ten times. The chain carries TRBV5-6 and TRBJ1-1; D is unclear. Germline V gene lookup returns CDR1 SGHDT and CDR2 YYEEEE. V was clipped by 6 bases and J by 1 base, with 10 bases between them. The CDR3 runs to 13 residues. This CDR3 is CASTRIENTEAFF. In DNA form, the CDR3 reads TGTGCCAGCACCCGAATCGAGAACACTGAAGCTTTCTTT.

This clonotype was seen a few times. The chain joins TRBV20-1 to TRBJ1-6; D unclear. Germline CDR1 is DFQATT and CDR2 is SNEGSKA (reference sequence). V dropped 0 bases and J dropped 8 bases, with 5 bases sitting between them. The CDR3 sequence is 12 residues long. CDR3 DNA sequence: TGCAGTGCTAGAGATTCTCATTCACCCCTCCACTTT. Amino acids: CSARDSHSPLHF.